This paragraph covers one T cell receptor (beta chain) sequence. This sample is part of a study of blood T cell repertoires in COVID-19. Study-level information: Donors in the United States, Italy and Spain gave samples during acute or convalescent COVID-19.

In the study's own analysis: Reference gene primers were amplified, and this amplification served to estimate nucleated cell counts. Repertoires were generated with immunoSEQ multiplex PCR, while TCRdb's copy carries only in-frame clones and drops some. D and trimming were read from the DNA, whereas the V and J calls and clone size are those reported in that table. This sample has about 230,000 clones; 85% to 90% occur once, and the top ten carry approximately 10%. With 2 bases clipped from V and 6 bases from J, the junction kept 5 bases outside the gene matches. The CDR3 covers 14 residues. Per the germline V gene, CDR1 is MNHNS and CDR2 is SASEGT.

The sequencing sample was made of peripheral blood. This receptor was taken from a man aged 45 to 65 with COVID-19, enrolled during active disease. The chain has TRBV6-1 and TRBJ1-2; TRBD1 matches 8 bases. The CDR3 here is CASSELGQDHGYTF. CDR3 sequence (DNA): TGTGCCAGCAGTGAACTGGGACAGGACCATGGCTACACCTTC.